This T cell receptor (beta chain) was documented in a study of OX40 agonist ivuxolimab in advanced cancers. Overall study context: Dose-escalation cases comprised hepatocellular carcinoma, melanoma, renal cell or head and neck cancer. Findings and caveats of the study: People who partly responded at 0.1-3.0 mg/kg had some of the least clonal expansion seen.

A remark on this clone: Its antigen remains unknown.

Sequenced by immunoSEQ multiplex PCR; TCRdb stores in-frame clones only, minus some. The sample includes 90,000 to 120,000 clones, less than 95% of them seen just once. The V gene's germline CDR1 is SGDLS and CDR2 YYNGEE. The CDR3 sequence is 16 residues long. V lost 0 bases to trimming and J lost 0 bases, with 9 bases between them. Blood draws occurred at baseline, cycle 4 day 1, and cycle 7 day 1. This sequence joins TRBV9 and TRBJ2-2, with D possibly TRBD1 on 6 matching bases. Sequenced here: CD4+ or CD8+ T cells sorted from blood, sampled in a trial of the OX40 agonist ivuxolimab. The sequence was collected from an adult with an advanced solid tumor such as melanoma, head and neck, liver or kidney cancer. The CDR3: CASSVVGGSNTGELFF. The CDR3 nucleotides read TGTGCCAGCAGCGTAGTAGGGGGATCGAACACCGGGGAGCTGTTTTTT.